The 13 T cell receptor beta chains presented below share a single source sample, sequenced in a study of blood T cell repertoires in COVID-19. Sequencing used immunoSEQ multiplex PCR; TCRdb keeps in-frame clones, though not all of them. The sample lists a few hundred thousand clones, more than 85% occurring once. The material sequenced was PBMCs or T cells enriched from blood (not recorded which). These receptors were collected from a woman aged 25 to 39 who had recovered from COVID-19.

This chain joins TRBV9 and TRBJ1-1; D gene ambiguous. Germline V lookup: CDR1 SGDLS, CDR2 YYNGEE. This CDR3 has 11 amino acids. The V end lost 3 bases, the J end lost 7 bases, and 7 bases lay between the germline ends. The CDR3 loop is CASSGDFEAFF. As DNA, the CDR3 is TGTGCCAGCAGCGGCGACTTTGAAGCTTTCTTT.

The rearrangement joins TRBV15 to TRBJ2-2, with a possible D match to TRBD2 (5 bases). From germline, CDR1 is LNHNV and CDR2 YYDKDF (reference sequence). The V end was cut by 3 bases, the J end by 0 bases, with 11 bases between. The CDR3 length is 16 residues. The CDR3 nucleotides read TGTGCCACCAGCAGGGACTTTGGGGCGAACACCGGGGAGCTGTTTTTT. Its protein is CATSRDFGANTGELFF.

This clone has just one count. The V call is TRBV2, the J call TRBJ2-7; 7 nucleotides line up with TRBD1. Germline lookup yields CDR1 SNHLY and CDR2 FYNNEI. Trimming cost V 6 bases and J 2 bases; bases outside gene matches: 13. The CDR3 extends over 16 amino acids. The CDR3 nucleotides read TGTGCCAGCAGAAAAAATACGGGACAGAGAACCTACGAGCAGTACTTC. Residues: CASRKNTGQRTYEQYF. The entire variable domain, with the rest obtained from reference TRBV2 and TRBJ2-7, is as follows: EPEVTQTPSHQVTQMGQEVILRCVPISNHLYFYWYRQILGQKVEFLVSFYNNEISEKSEIFDDQFSVERPDGSNFTLKIRSTKLEDSAMYFCASRKNTGQRTYEQYFGPGTRLTVT.

This rearrangement joins TRBV24-1 to TRBJ2-1; D possibly corresponds to TRBD2 (6 bases). The V and J ends lost 4 bases and 8 bases respectively, with 14 bases between them. This CDR3 is built from 14 residues. Germline CDR1 reads KGHDR; CDR2 reads SFDVKD. The CDR3 loop is CATSDVGSGDEQFF. The CDR3 DNA is TGTGCCACCAGTGACGTGGGTAGCGGCGATGAGCAGTTCTTC.

This clone has only a few counts. The CDR3 protein is CASLPSGGWSYSNQPQHF. The DNA of the CDR3 is TGTGCCAGTTTACCCTCAGGGGGTTGGTCTTATAGCAATCAGCCCCAGCATTTT. This chain links TRBV19 with TRBJ1-5, with 7 bases aligning to TRBD1. The ends lost 8 bases at V and 0 bases at J; junction bases unmatched: 16. The CDR3 extends over 18 amino acids. Germline CDR1 is LNHDA and CDR2 is SQIVND (reference sequence).

The J gene is TRBJ1-5, the V gene TRBV20-1; 8 bases are shared with TRBD1. The length of the CDR3 is 15 residues. Germline loops: CDR1 DFQATT, CDR2 SNEGSKA (reference sequence). With 3 bases clipped from V and 7 bases from J, the junction kept 11 bases outside the gene matches. As DNA, the CDR3 is TGCAGTGCTAGTTCGGGACAGGTTATACAGCAGCCCCAGCATTTT. Translation gives CSASSGQVIQQPQHF.

J is TRBJ1-1 and V is TRBV5-5, with D possibly TRBD1 on 5 matching bases. Germline V lookup: CDR1 SGHKS, CDR2 YYEKEE (reference sequence). The V end lost 4 bases, the J end lost 6 bases, and 10 bases lay between the germline ends. The CDR3 runs to 12 residues. CDR3 sequence: CASSPGFSEAFF. The DNA of the CDR3 is TGTGCCAGCAGCCCAGGGTTTTCTGAAGCTTTCTTT.

The CDR3 sequence is CASSQRRELEAFF. The CDR3 DNA reads TGTGCCAGTAGCCAACGACGCGAACTAGAAGCTTTCTTT. The V and J genes are TRBV19 and TRBJ1-1; D is uncertain. CDR3 length: 13 residues. Germline CDR1 and CDR2: LNHDA and SQIVND (reference sequence). Trimming took off 6 bases at V and 8 bases at J, with 16 bases between the two ends.

The chain combines TRBV7-8 with TRBJ1-1; no clear D. Germline V CDR1 and CDR2: SGHVS, FQNEAQ. V dropped 5 bases and J dropped 6 bases, with 13 bases sitting between them. This CDR3 spans 13 amino acids. The CDR3 loop reads CASSRAANSEAFF. CDR3 DNA: TGTGCCAGCAGCCGGGCGGCCAATTCTGAAGCTTTCTTT.

This clone was observed a single time. The CDR3: CASSYNREEKLFF. CDR3 sequence (DNA): TGTGCCAGCAGTTACAACCGGGAAGAAAAACTGTTTTTT. This rearrangement joins TRBV12-3 or TRBV12-4 to TRBJ1-4, with D unresolved. The CDR3 has 13 residues. V gave up 4 bases and J gave up 8 bases, with 11 bases separating them.

This clone has just a few counts. CDR3 nucleotide sequence: TGTGCCAGCAGCAGCTGGGGGGACTCTGAAGCTTTCTTT. This sequence encodes CASSSWGDSEAFF. The chain carries TRBV7-3 and TRBJ1-1; maybe TRBD1 (5 bases). In germline, CDR1 is SGHTA, CDR2 FQGTGA. This CDR3 has 13 amino acids. The V end was cut by 5 bases, the J end by 6 bases, with 13 bases between.

V gene TRBV7-3 combines with J gene TRBJ2-2; D unclear. Germline values: CDR1 SGHTA, CDR2 FQGTGA. The CDR3 runs to 8 residues. This CDR3 reads CGAGELFF. For the CDR3, the DNA is TGTGGCGCCGGGGAGCTGTTTTTT.

The rearrangement joins TRBV3-1 (or the pseudogene TRBV3-2) to TRBJ1-2; the D is unclear. In germline, CDR1 is LGHDT, CDR2 YNNKEL (reference sequence). V was pared by 1 base and J by 6 bases, with 12 bases between. This CDR3 has 14 amino acids. DNA of the CDR3: TGTGCCAGCAGCCAAGTCCCAACCCGGGATGGCTACACCTTC. Protein: CASSQVPTRDGYTF.